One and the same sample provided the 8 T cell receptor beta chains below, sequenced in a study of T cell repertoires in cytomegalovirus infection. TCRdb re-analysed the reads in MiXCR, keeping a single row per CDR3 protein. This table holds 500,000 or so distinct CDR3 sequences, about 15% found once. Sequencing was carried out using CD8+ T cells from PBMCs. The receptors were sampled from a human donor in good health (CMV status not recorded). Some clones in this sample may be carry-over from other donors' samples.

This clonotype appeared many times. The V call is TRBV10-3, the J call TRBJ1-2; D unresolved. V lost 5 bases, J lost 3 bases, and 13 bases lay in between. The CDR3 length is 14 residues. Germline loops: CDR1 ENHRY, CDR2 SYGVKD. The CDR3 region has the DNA TGTGCCATCAGTTCGGGCGGCATCGACTATGGCTACACCTTC. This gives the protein CAISSGGIDYGYTF.

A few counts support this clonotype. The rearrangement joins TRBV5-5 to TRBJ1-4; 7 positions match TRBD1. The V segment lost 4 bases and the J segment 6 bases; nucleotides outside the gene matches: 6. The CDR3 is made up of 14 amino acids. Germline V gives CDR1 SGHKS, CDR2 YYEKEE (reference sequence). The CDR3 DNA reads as TGTGCCAGCAGCGGGGAGGGGGCTTATGAAAAACTGTTTTTT. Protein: CASSGEGAYEKLFF.

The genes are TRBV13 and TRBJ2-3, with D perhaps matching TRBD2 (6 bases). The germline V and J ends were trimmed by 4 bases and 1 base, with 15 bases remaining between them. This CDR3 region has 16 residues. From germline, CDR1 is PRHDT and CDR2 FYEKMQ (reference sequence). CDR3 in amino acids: CASSSPGTRGTDTQYF. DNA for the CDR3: TGTGCCAGCAGCTCCCCGGGGACTCGCGGCACAGATACGCAGTATTTT.

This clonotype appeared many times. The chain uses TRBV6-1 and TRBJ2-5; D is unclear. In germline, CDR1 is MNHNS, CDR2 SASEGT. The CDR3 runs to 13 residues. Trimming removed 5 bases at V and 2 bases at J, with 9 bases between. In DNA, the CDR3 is TGTGCCAGCAGTTCCGAACATCAAGAGACCCAGTACTTC. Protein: CASSSEHQETQYF.

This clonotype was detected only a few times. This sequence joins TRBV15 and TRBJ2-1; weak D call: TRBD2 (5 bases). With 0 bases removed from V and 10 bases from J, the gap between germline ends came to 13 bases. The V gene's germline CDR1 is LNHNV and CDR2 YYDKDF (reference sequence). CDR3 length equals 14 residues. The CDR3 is CATSRDLADWEQFF. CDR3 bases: TGTGCCACCAGCAGAGATTTGGCGGACTGGGAGCAGTTCTTC.

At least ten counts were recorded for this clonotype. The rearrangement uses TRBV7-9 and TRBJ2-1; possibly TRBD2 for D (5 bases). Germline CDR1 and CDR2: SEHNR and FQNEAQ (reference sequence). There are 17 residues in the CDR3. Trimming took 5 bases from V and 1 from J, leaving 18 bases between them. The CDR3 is CASSVMRGQWSYNEQFF. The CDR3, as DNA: TGTGCCAGCAGCGTCATGAGAGGGCAATGGTCCTACAATGAGCAGTTCTTC.

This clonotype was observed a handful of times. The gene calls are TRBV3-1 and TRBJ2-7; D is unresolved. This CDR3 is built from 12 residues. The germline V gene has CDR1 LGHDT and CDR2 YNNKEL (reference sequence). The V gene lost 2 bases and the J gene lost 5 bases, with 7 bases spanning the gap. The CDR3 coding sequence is TGTGCCAGCAGCCAATCGGACGACGAGCAGTACTTC. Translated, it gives CASSQSDDEQYF.

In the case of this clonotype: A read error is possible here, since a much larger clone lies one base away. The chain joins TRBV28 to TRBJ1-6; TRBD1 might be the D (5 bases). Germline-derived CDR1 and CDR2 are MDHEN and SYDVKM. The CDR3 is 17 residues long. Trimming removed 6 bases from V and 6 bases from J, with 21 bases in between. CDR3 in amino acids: CASRAPPDAGRNSPLHF. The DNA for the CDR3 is TGTGCCAGCAGAGCTCCCCCAGATGCAGGGCGTAATTCACCCCTCCACTTT.